This section outlines one T cell receptor beta chain sequence together with its context. Its cognate antigen has yet to be identified. The input lacks base qualities; no much larger clone sits a single base away. The library was prepared using the immunoSEQ multiplex PCR assay. From the authors' description of their analysis: To diagnose cytomegalovirus status from the catalog of TCR beta chain sequences, a statistical classification framework was built. TCRdb took over this immuneACCESS table, retaining in-frame rearrangements with V and J assigned. Such tables are incomplete; in checked studies, under half of the missing clones stem from an unresolved V gene, and the remainder is unexplained. That table gives V, J and clone size, and the DNA gave D and trimming. This sample comprises about 220,000 clones, about 93% of them detected only once. The top ten constitute roughly 1% of the sample. Separate from the approximately 690-subject first cohort, the validation cohort of 90 to 150 subjects was the group to which the donors belonged.

V was cut back by 2 bases and J by 5 bases, leaving a gap of 4 bases between them. Per the germline V gene, ENHRY is the CDR1 and SYGVKD is the CDR2. The CDR3 runs 12 residues from the cysteine to the phenylalanine. Here the CDR3 DNA is all that survives: 36 bases in frame from base 1. This sample is drawn from a study of cytomegalovirus exposure and HLA in healthy donors (dated by TCRdb to about 2017). In terms of the full investigation: According to a later analysis, one platform produced both the roughly 120 validation repertoires and the 730 or so repertoires of the first cohort. The study aimed to test whether cataloging public T cell receptors could reveal signatures of past pathogen exposure. To predict cytomegalovirus infection status, the study combined high-throughput TCR immunosequencing, statistical association of individual TCRs with disease status, and machine learning. Along with the roughly 710-subject first cohort, a separate validation cohort of over a hundred different subjects was used.

Study-wide findings and limitations: The authors suggested that the approach could potentially be generalized to other disease states and immunological phenotypes. The classifier was reported to diagnose cytomegalovirus status with high specificity and sensitivity in both the original and validation cohorts. Across donors, most TCR sequences were observed very rarely, whereas some public TCRs were present in many individuals. A later analysis lacked HLA typing for the validation cohort, so it scored co-occurrence in that cohort across all 110 or so repertoires. A later analysis found that TCRs clustered in the first cohort also tended to co-occur in the roughly 120 validation repertoires, with 94% of cluster scores above 0. A total of fewer than 200 TCR beta chains were listed by the study as associated with cytomegalovirus. In vitro tests confirmed that three of the cytomegalovirus-associated TCR beta chains recognize cytomegalovirus antigens.

The origin of this receptor is a woman younger than 30 in good health and CMV-seronegative. The chain couples TRBV10-3 to TRBJ1-5; the D gene assignment is ambiguous. Sequenced: PBMCs. Here is the DNA: TGTGCCATCAGTGAGCTTGATCAGCCCCAGCATTTT. Its amino acids are CAISELDQPQHF.